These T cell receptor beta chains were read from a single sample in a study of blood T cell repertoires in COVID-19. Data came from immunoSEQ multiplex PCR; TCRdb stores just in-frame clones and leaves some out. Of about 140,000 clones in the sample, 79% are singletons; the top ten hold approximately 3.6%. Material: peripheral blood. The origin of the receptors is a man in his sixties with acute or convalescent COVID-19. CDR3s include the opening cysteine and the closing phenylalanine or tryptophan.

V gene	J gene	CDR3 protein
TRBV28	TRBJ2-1	CASSSTTSQQFF
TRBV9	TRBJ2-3	CASSVVLTGAADTQYF
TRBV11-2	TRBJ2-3	CASSLLLGEDTQYF
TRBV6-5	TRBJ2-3	CASSYSSGFSTDTQYF
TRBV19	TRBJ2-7	CARLAGVISDEQYF
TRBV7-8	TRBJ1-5	CASSLGTAPYSNQPQHF
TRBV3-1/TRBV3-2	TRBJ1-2	CASSQERKNRGRVGYTF
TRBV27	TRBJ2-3	CASSLTKARTDTQYF
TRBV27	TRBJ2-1	CASSLKRPTSYNEQFF
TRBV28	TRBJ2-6	CASVGGQGISGANVLTF
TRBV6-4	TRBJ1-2	CASSEDRGYGYTF
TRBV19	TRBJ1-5	CASNPGGGNQPQHF
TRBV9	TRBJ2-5	CASSPDRVTTGTQYF
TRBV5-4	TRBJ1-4	CASSSGTGPLNEKLFF
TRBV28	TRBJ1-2	CASRYRSGYTF
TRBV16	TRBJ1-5	CASSLAGNNQPQHF
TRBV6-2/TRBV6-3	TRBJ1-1	CASSYRTVRAFF
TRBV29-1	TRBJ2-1	CSASPGALEQFF
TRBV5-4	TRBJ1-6	CASSADSPLSYNSPLHF
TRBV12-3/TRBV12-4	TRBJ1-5	CASSGTVNQPQHF
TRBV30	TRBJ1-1	CAWSVPGETEAFF
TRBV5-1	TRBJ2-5	CASSPDRGETQYF
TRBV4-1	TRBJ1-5	CASSQDGTGISQVQPQHF
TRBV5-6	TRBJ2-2	CASSLFFGGSNTGELFF
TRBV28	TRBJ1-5	CASVRGGGSQPQHF
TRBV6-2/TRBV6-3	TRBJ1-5	CASSPEGPNQPQHF
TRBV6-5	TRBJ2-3	CASKIKPDTQYF
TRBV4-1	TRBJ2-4	CASSQETRVGNIQYF
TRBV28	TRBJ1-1	CASSLHSKNTEAFF
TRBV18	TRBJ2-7	CASSPLGTSGSDEQYF
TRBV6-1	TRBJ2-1	CASSETGLNYNEQFF
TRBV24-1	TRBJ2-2	CATSDSRLAGGSGELFF
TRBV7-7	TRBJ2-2	CASSSSTGGNTGELFF
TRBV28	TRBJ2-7	CASRGGSREVSYEQYF
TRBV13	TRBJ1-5	CASSLGTVSNQPQHF
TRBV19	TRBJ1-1	CASSDSLNTEAFF